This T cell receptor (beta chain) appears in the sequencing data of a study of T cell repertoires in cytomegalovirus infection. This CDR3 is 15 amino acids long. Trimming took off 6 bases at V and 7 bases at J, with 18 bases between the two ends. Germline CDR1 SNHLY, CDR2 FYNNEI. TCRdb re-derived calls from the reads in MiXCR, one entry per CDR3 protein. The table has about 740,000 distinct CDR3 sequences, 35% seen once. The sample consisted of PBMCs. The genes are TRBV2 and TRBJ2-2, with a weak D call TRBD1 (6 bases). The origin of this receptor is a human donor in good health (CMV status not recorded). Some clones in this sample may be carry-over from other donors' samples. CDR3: CASREQGPGFGELFF. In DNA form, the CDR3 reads TGTGCCAGCAGGGAACAGGGCCCGGGATTCGGGGAGCTGTTTTTT.